This T cell receptor beta chain is drawn from a study of T cell responses to AZD1222 COVID-19 vaccine. A remark on this clone: Its specificity is unknown.

Study-wide findings and caveats: The CD4 TCRs associated with vaccination extended across spike and predominated at 160-218 and 743-854. In all cases, repertoires were sampled only after the peak T cell response.

Clones were sequenced by immunoSEQ multiplex PCR, and TCRdb holds only the in-frame ones, with some missing. The table lists roughly 130,000 clones, roughly 92% of them singletons. Trimming removed 1 base from V and 1 base from J, with 14 bases in between. This CDR3 has 17 residues. The germline V gene encodes CDR1 SGHTA and CDR2 FQGNSA. The gene calls are TRBV7-2 and TRBJ1-5; D perhaps matches TRBD1 (5 bases). This TCR came from an adult who received the AZD1222 COVID-19 vaccine. Sequencing was performed on peripheral blood, taken 28 days after the second AZD1222 dose. CDR3 nucleotides: TGTGCCAGCAGCTTAGGAGGCGCAGGGCAGAGCAATCAGCCCCAGCATTTT. Encoded protein: CASSLGGAGQSNQPQHF.